This note documents a single TCR beta chain sequence. No much larger clonotype is one base removed from it; base qualities were not supplied. This specimen's time point label, interpreted: cells obtained before transplantation from donor or recipient. In the mixed lymphocyte reactions, approximately 200,000 CFSE-labeled pre-transplant responders were plated with approximately 200,000 irradiated violet-dye-labeled stimulators and cultured for about six days. After the mixed lymphocyte reaction, proliferating CD3+CD4+CFSE-low and CD3+CD8+CFSE-low responder cells were FACS-sorted on a BD Influx sorter. The method was the immunoSEQ multiplex PCR assay. For most patients, genomic DNA was isolated with the Qiagen DNeasy Blood and Tissue Kit and sent frozen to Adaptive Biotechnologies for TCR sequencing. High-throughput TCR-beta CDR3 sequencing of genomic DNA from most patients was performed by Adaptive Biotechnologies. As for the authors' bioinformatics: TCR sequencing data were retrieved from Adaptive's ImmunoSEQ software for 18 patients, whereas a few other patients were processed with MiXCR and VDJtools. CD4 versus CD8 sorting errors were corrected by removing sequences found in both subsets at a frequency ratio below 5:1. CDR3 nucleotide sequences shared between donor and recipient were removed because the origin of such sequences could not be assigned. Alloreactive clones required at least 2-fold expansion over unstimulated cells and minimum CFSE-low frequency of 0.002% (template counts) or 0.001% (read counts). Clones detected in sequenced pre-transplant spleen, lymph node, or MLR CFSE-low populations of the donor or recipient were defined as mappable. The cumulative frequency of alloreactive clones was calculated as a percentage of all sequences, weighted by copy number. The table was pulled from immuneACCESS by TCRdb, which kept in-frame rearrangements only. Such tables lose some clones; where checked, under half of the loss comes from unresolved V genes, and the rest has no known cause. The DNA gave D and trimming, while V, J and clone size come from that table. A total of some 9,100 clones appear in this sample, about 32% of them only once. Clones ranked in the top ten supply roughly 3% of the sample.

The source of the sample is a study of graft-versus-host responses after intestinal transplantation (dated by TCRdb to 2020 to 2023). About the investigation overall: Multivisceral, liver-intestinal, or isolated intestinal transplants were received by the recipients. Donor T cell macrochimerism was defined as a peak of at least 4% donor T cells among recipient peripheral blood mononuclear cells. All recipients received anti-thymocyte globulin induction followed by maintenance tacrolimus and steroids for around three years. Samples from three later patients were sequenced in-house on an Illumina MiSeq with MiXCR processing rather than by the commercial service. After intestinal transplantation, graft-versus-host and host-versus-graft alloreactive T cell clones were followed in the graft, circulation and bone marrow using bulk TCR-beta CDR3 sequencing. Of the 20 to 30 intestinal transplant recipients enrolled in the cohort, one of whom was a retransplant, a few patients without pretransplant specimens were excluded. Alloreactive clones were identified by sequencing pre-transplant mixed lymphocyte reaction products and comparing these products with unstimulated pre-transplant donor and recipient T cells.

Results and caveats for the whole study, not just this receptor: GvH clones turned up in recipient bone marrow, with some appearing earlier in ileal mucosa or blood, a pattern consistent with an intestinal mucosal origin. Early after transplant, declines in HvG clones were associated with peak levels of circulating GvH clones. Conclusions were limited by the relatively low number and heterogeneity of intestinal transplant patients. High GvH to HvG T cell clonal ratios were observed in the allografts of patients with donor T cell macrochimerism.

The sequence was obtained from a human patient who received an intestinal transplant. The material was alloreactive CD4+ T cells from a mixed lymphocyte reaction culture, obtained before intestinal transplant. The sample's cell subset or site label, decoded: CFSE-low proliferating T cells sorted from roughly 6-day pre-transplant mixed lymphocyte reaction (GvH or HvG direction).

The nucleotide sequence reads TGCGCCAGCAGCTTGGCCTATTGGCAAGGCAGTACCTACGAGCAGTACTTC. Translation gives CASSLAYWQGSTYEQYF. The chain is encoded by TRBV5-1 joined to TRBJ2-7; the D segment cannot be called with confidence. The junction shows trimming of 0 bases on V and 2 bases on J, plus 18 bases between the germline ends. The CDR3 runs 17 amino acids, cysteine and phenylalanine included. Of the read, only the CDR3 DNA is kept; its 51 bases are in frame from base 1. Via the germline V gene, CDR1 is SGHRS and CDR2 YFSETQ.